This T cell receptor (beta chain) originates from a study of TIL therapy for anti-PD-1-resistant metastatic lung cancer. This CDR3 spans 16 amino acids. The germline CDR1 and CDR2 sequences are ENHRY and SYGVKD. The V gene end was trimmed by 0 bases and the J gene end by 5 bases; junction bases not matched to a gene: 3. Time point defined: pre-treatment sample, taken before nivolumab and TIL therapy. This was the immunoSEQ v3 assay. Assay used: immunoSEQ multiplex PCR; TCRdb lists only in-frame clones, some missing. The sample includes some 50,000 clones, less than 80% of them seen just once. The rearrangement links TRBV10-3 to TRBJ1-5; 11 nucleotides align to TRBD1. The TCR comes from a man between 65 and 85 years old with non-small cell lung cancer. The input for sequencing was blood, taken at baseline. The CDR3 bases are TGTGCCATCAGTGAGTCGGGACAGGGGGGACATCAGCCCCAGCATTTT. Its translation: CAISESGQGGHQPQHF.